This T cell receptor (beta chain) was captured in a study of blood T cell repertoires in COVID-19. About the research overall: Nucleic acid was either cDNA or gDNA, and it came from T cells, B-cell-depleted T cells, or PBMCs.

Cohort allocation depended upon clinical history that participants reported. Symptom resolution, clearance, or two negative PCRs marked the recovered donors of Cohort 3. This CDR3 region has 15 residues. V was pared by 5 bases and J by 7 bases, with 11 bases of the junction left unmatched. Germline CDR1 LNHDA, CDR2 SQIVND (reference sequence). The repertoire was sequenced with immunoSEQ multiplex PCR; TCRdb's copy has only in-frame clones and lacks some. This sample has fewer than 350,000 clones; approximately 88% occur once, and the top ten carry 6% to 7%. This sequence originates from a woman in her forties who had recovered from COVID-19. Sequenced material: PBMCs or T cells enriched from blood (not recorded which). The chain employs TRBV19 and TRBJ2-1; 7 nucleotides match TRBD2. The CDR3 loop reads CASSPGGVVRNEQFF. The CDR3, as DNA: TGTGCCAGTAGTCCTGGGGGGGTGGTTCGGAATGAGCAGTTCTTC.